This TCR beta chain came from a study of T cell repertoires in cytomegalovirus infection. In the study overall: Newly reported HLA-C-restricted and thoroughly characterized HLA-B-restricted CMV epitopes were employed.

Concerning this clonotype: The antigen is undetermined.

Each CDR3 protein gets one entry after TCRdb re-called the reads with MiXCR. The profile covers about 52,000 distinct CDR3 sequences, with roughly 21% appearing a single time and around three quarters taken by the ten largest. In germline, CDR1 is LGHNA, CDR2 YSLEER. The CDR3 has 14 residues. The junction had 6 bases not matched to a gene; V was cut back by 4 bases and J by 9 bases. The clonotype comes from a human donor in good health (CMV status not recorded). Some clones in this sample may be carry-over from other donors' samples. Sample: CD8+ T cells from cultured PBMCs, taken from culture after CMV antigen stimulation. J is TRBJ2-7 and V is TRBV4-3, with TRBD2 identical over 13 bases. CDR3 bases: TGCGCCAGCAGCCTCGGACTAGCGGGGGACTCGCAGTACTTC. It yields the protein CASSLGLAGDSQYF.